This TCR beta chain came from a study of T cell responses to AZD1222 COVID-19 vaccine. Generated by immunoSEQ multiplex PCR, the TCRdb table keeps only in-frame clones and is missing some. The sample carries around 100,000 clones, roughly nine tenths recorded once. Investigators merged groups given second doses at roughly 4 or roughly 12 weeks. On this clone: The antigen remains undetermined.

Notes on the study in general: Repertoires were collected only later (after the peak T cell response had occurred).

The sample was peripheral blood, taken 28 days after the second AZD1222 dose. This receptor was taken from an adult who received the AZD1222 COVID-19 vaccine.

CDR3 coding DNA: TGTGCCAGCAACATCGGGCCCCCGGGTAGGGGGGGCAATCAGCCCCAGCATTTT. It specifies CASNIGPPGRGGNQPQHF. The chain joins TRBV11-2 to TRBJ1-5, with D perhaps matching TRBD1 (6 bases). Trimming stripped 7 bases from V and 2 bases from J, with 24 bases between. CDR1 and CDR2 from the germline V gene are SGHAT and FQNNGV. This CDR3 comprises 18 residues.